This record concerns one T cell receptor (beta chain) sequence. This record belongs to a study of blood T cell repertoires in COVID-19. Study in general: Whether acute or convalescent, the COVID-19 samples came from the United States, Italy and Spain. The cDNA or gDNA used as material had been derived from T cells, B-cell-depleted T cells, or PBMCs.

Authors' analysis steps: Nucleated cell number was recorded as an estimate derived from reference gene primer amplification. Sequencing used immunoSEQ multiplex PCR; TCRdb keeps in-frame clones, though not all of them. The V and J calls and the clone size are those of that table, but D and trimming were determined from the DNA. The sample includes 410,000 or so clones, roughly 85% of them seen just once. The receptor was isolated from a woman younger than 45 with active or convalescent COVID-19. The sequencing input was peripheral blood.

CDR3 nucleotide sequence: TGTGCCAGCAGCCCTGGCGCGGGGCAAGAGACCCAGTACTTC. Protein: CASSPGAGQETQYF. The rearrangement links TRBV5-6 to TRBJ2-5, with D maybe TRBD2 (6 bases). This CDR3 has 14 residues. V dropped 4 bases and J dropped 2 bases, with 12 bases sitting between them. Germline CDR1 SGHDT, CDR2 YYEEEE.